These 25 T cell receptor beta chains were sequenced from one sample in a study of blood T cell repertoires in COVID-19. This table comes from immunoSEQ multiplex PCR, and its TCRdb copy is limited to in-frame clones, with some not included. The sample includes approximately 470,000 clones, approximately 85% of them seen just once. Sequenced material: peripheral blood. The receptors originated from a human donor in a cohort sampled during active COVID-19.

The chain links TRBV7-9 to TRBJ2-1; 10 positions match TRBD2. V lost 0 bases to trimming and J lost 7 bases; unmatched junction nucleotides: 9. CDR1 SEHNR and CDR2 FQNEAQ come from the germline V gene (reference sequence). The CDR3 extends over 17 amino acids. CDR3 DNA sequence: TGTGCCAGCAGCTTAGCGTACAGCGGGAGGGATTTGAATGAGCAGTTCTTC. This encodes CASSLAYSGRDLNEQFF.

The genes are TRBV27 and TRBJ2-1; 7 nucleotides align to TRBD2. Germline CDR1 MNHEY, CDR2 SMNVEV (reference sequence). CDR3 size: 15 residues. Germline trimming cut 2 bases from V and 6 bases from J; bases unmatched to any gene: 7. The CDR3 is CASSLRRESGNEQFF. CDR3 DNA: TGTGCCAGCAGTTTAAGGCGGGAGTCTGGCAATGAGCAGTTCTTC.

Only one count was recorded for this clone. The chain links TRBV5-1 to TRBJ2-1; 16 bases map to TRBD2. The CDR3 spans 17 residues. Looked up from germline, CDR1 is SGHRS and CDR2 is YFSETQ. V was clipped by 4 bases and J by 7 bases; unmatched bases: 8. CDR3 residues: CASSGGTSGRAGNEQFF. Written as DNA, the CDR3 is TGCGCCAGCAGCGGAGGGACTAGCGGGAGGGCGGGGAATGAGCAGTTCTTC.

The V gene is TRBV27, the J gene TRBJ1-2, with 11 nucleotides matching TRBD1. The CDR3 spans 16 residues. The J segment lost 6 bases and the V segment lost 3 bases, leaving 9 bases of the junction unmatched. The germline CDR1 and CDR2 sequences are MNHEY and SMNVEV (reference sequence). CDR3 in DNA: TGTGCCAGCAGTTTTGGGACAGGGGGAGCTCTAAATGGCTACACCTTC. Its protein product is CASSFGTGGALNGYTF.

The chain employs TRBV9 and TRBJ2-2; tentatively, D is TRBD1 (5 bases). The V end lost 3 bases, the J end lost 9 bases, and 21 bases lay between the germline ends. CDR1 is SGDLS and CDR2 is YYNGEE in the germline V gene. This CDR3 contains 16 residues. CDR3 region: CASSARLGVLRRELFF. DNA for the CDR3: TGTGCCAGCAGCGCCCGGCTAGGGGTTCTTCGGCGGGAGCTGTTTTTT.

V usage is TRBV10-3 and J usage is TRBJ1-5; D gene unclear. The germline CDR1 and CDR2 sequences are ENHRY and SYGVKD. The V and J ends lost 5 bases and 2 bases respectively, with 7 bases between them. The CDR3 is made up of 13 amino acids. The CDR3 sequence: CAISLEGNQPQHF. In DNA, the CDR3 is TGTGCCATCAGTTTGGAGGGCAATCAGCCCCAGCATTTT.

This clone was found many times. The rearrangement links TRBV9 to TRBJ1-1, with TRBD1 matching 9 bases. Trimming at V came to 4 bases and at J to 0 bases, leaving 4 bases not matched to a gene. The V gene's germline CDR1 is SGDLS and CDR2 YYNGEE. This CDR3 is 15 amino acids long. The CDR3 is CASSFGQGMNTEAFF. CDR3 bases: TGTGCCAGCAGCTTCGGACAGGGGATGAACACTGAAGCTTTCTTT.

This rearrangement joins TRBV3-1 (or the pseudogene TRBV3-2) to TRBJ2-1; 7 nucleotides agree with TRBD1. The CDR3 totals 15 residues. Germline V gene data show CDR1 as LGHDT and CDR2 as YNNKEL (reference sequence). Trimming removed 0 bases from V and 5 bases from J; junction bases left unmatched: 4. CDR3 in amino acids: CASSQEGQKHNEQFF. The CDR3 bases are TGTGCCAGCAGCCAAGAGGGACAGAAACACAATGAGCAGTTCTTC.

As to this clone: A junction end diverges from the germline sequence, so it may reflect a read error. V gene TRBV27 combines with J gene TRBJ1-4; D is uncertain. CDR1 and CDR2 from the germline V gene are MNHEY and SMNVEV (reference sequence). This CDR3 is built from 14 residues. CDR3 in amino acids: CASSLRSINENLFF. In DNA, the CDR3 is TGTGCCAGCAGTTTAAGGAGTATTAATGAAAACCTGTTTTTT.

This clone was counted many times. The chain employs TRBV9 and TRBJ2-1; 8 nucleotides match TRBD2. V gave up 1 base and J gave up 0 bases; unmatched junction bases: 3. The CDR3 has 16 residues. Germline lookup yields CDR1 SGDLS and CDR2 YYNGEE. The CDR3: CASSVLAGSSYNEQFF. DNA of the CDR3: TGTGCCAGCAGCGTACTAGCGGGTAGCTCCTACAATGAGCAGTTCTTC. Full variable domain (remainder filled in from reference TRBV9 and TRBJ2-1): DSGVTQTPKHLITATGQRVTLRCSPRSGDLSVYWYQQSLDQGLQFLIQYYNGEERAKGNILERFSAQQFPDLHSELNLSSLELGDSALYFCASSVLAGSSYNEQFFGPGTRLTVL.

This clone was seen a handful of times. The CDR3, as DNA: TGTGCCACCCACAATGCAGGGTCCTACGAGCAGTACTTC. Its translation: CATHNAGSYEQYF. This chain links TRBV28 with TRBJ2-7; weak D call: TRBD1 (5 bases). Trimming cost V 10 bases and J 1 base, with 14 bases left between them. The CDR3 runs 13 residues. Per germline, CDR1 MDHEN and CDR2 SYDVKM.

As concerns this clone: Other DNA sequences from this sample encode an identical CDR3 as well. The chain carries TRBV5-1 and TRBJ1-6; D uncertain. CDR3 length: 14 residues. V was cut by 0 bases and J by 6 bases, with 7 bases left in between. CDR1 and CDR2 from the germline V gene are SGHRS and YFSETQ. The CDR3 DNA reads TGCGCCAGCAGCTTGGAAGGAGGTAATTCACCCCTCCACTTT. It translates to CASSLEGGNSPLHF. Together with reference TRBV5-1 and TRBJ1-6, the CDR3 gives the full variable domain: KAGVTQTPRYLIKTRGQQVTLSCSPISGHRSVSWYQQTPGQGLQFLFEYFSETQRNKGNFPGRFSGRQFSNSRSEMNVSTLELGDSALYLCASSLEGGNSPLHFGNGTRLTVT.

J is TRBJ1-2 and V is TRBV4-2, with D maybe TRBD1 (5 bases). The ends were cut back, 8 bases at V and 4 bases at J, with 14 bases in the middle. From germline, CDR1 is LGHNA and CDR2 YNFKEQ. The CDR3 sequence is 13 residues long. DNA for the CDR3: TGTGCCAGCGCCCCTTTAGGGGCCTATGGCTACACCTTC. Encoded protein: CASAPLGAYGYTF.

This rearrangement joins TRBV28 to TRBJ1-2; TRBD1 might be the D (5 bases). V shed 6 bases and J shed 1 base, with 9 bases lying between them. CDR3 length: 13 residues. Germline V gives CDR1 MDHEN, CDR2 SYDVKM. CDR3 sequence: CASSRQINYGYTF. The CDR3 nucleotides are TGTGCCAGCAGCCGACAGATTAACTATGGCTACACCTTC.

CDR3 sequence: CASSLRGDSRTYGYTF. DNA of the CDR3: TGTGCCAGCAGTTTGCGAGGGGACAGCCGTACCTATGGCTACACCTTC. The chain employs TRBV28 and TRBJ1-2; 7 positions agree with TRBD1. V was pared by 3 bases and J by 4 bases, with 11 bases of the junction left unmatched. This CDR3 contains 16 residues. The germline V gene encodes CDR1 MDHEN and CDR2 SYDVKM.

This chain connects TRBV5-5 to TRBJ1-3; D call uncertain. CDR3 length: 19 amino acids. Trimming pared 4 bases from V and 2 bases from J, leaving 25 bases between. Germline loops: CDR1 SGHKS, CDR2 YYEKEE (reference sequence). CDR3 region: CASSAGRSYLESTGNTIYF. In DNA, the CDR3 is TGTGCCAGCAGCGCAGGCCGTTCCTACCTTGAAAGCACTGGAAACACCATATATTTT.

This chain uses TRBV30 with TRBJ2-7, with D hard to call. Germline V gene lookup returns CDR1 GTSNPN and CDR2 SVGIG (reference sequence). V dropped 1 base and J dropped 4 bases, with 8 bases sitting between them. The CDR3 spans 12 residues. The CDR3 nucleotides read TGTGCCTGGAGTGGGTCAGTATACGAGCAGTACTTC. Its translation is CAWSGSVYEQYF.

Details on this clone: The sample holds other DNA sequences that translate to the same CDR3. V usage is TRBV30 and J usage is TRBJ2-7; D is unclear. Trimming took off 3 bases at V and 0 bases at J, with 9 bases between the two ends. The germline gives CDR1 GTSNPN, CDR2 SVGIG (reference sequence). The CDR3 length is 13 residues. The CDR3 nucleotides are TGTGCCTGGAGACGAGGCAGCTCCTACGAGCAGTACTTC. As protein: CAWRRGSSYEQYF.

This chain joins TRBV5-1 and TRBJ2-1; TRBD2 aligns across 10 bases. Germline CDR1 SGHRS, CDR2 YFSETQ. The length of the CDR3 is 15 residues. The ends lost 3 bases at V and 9 bases at J; junction bases unmatched: 9. CDR3 sequence reads: CASSSMSGRAGEQFF. The CDR3 region has the DNA TGCGCCAGCAGCTCCATGAGCGGGAGGGCGGGTGAGCAGTTCTTC.

This chain connects TRBV5-1 to TRBJ2-7; D is unresolved. CDR3 length equals 15 residues. Germline lookup yields CDR1 SGHRS and CDR2 YFSETQ. Trimming left V 4 bases short and J 3 bases short, with 17 bases between. The CDR3 region has the DNA TGCGCCAGCAGCCGGTCCAAGTGGTCAAACTACGAGCAGTACTTC. This encodes CASSRSKWSNYEQYF. Filled out from reference TRBV5-1 and TRBJ2-7, the complete variable domain reads KAGVTQTPRYLIKTRGQQVTLSCSPISGHRSVSWYQQTPGQGLQFLFEYFSETQRNKGNFPGRFSGRQFSNSRSEMNVSTLELGDSALYLCASSRSKWSNYEQYFGPGTRLTVT.

This clone was recorded a few times. Other DNA sequences in the same sample also yield this CDR3. This chain links TRBV5-8 with TRBJ1-5, with 9 bases aligning to TRBD1. V was clipped by 4 bases and J by 2 bases; unmatched bases: 1. CDR1 and CDR2 (germline): SGHTS, YDEGEE. This CDR3 is 14 amino acids long. CDR3 loop: CASSRDRGNQPQHF. Written as DNA, the CDR3 is TGTGCCAGCAGCAGGGACAGGGGCAATCAGCCCCAGCATTTT.

The rearrangement links TRBV19 to TRBJ1-5; the match to TRBD1 covers 11 bases. CDR3 length equals 16 residues. The ends lost 3 bases at V and 4 bases at J; junction bases unmatched: 5. Germline V lookup: CDR1 LNHDA, CDR2 SQIVND (reference sequence). CDR3 bases: TGTGCCAGTAGTATCTGGGGGACAGGGGGGAATCAGCCCCAGCATTTT. Residues: CASSIWGTGGNQPQHF.

CDR3 nucleotides: TGTGCCAGCAGCTCCGCCGAGAGGCAGGGGGGCACCTTC. Amino acid sequence: CASSSAERQGGTF. The chain combines TRBV7-9 with TRBJ1-2; 7 bases match TRBD1. The CDR3 consists of 13 residues. V was pared by 4 bases and J by 13 bases, with 12 bases of the junction left unmatched. CDR1 and CDR2 from the germline V gene are SEHNR and FQNEAQ (reference sequence).

The V call is TRBV6-5, the J call TRBJ2-7; 11 nucleotides match TRBD2. Germline-derived CDR1 and CDR2 are MNHEY and SVGAGI. J gave up 2 bases and V 8 bases, and 2 bases lay outside the gene matches. The CDR3 has 13 amino acids. The CDR3 spells CASGTSGTYEQYF. The CDR3 nucleotides read TGTGCCAGCGGGACTAGCGGAACCTACGAGCAGTACTTC.

The chain combines TRBV3-1 (or the pseudogene TRBV3-2) with TRBJ2-3; 10 nucleotides line up with TRBD2. Trimming cost V 4 bases and J 0 bases; bases outside gene matches: 7. From germline, CDR1 is LGHDT and CDR2 YNNKEL (reference sequence). The CDR3 loop spans 17 amino acids. Here the CDR3 reads CASSLRGLAASTDTQYF. CDR3 nucleotides: TGTGCCAGCAGCCTCCGTGGACTAGCGGCTAGCACAGATACGCAGTATTTT.